These 27 T cell receptor beta chains originate from one sample sequenced in a study of blood T cell repertoires in COVID-19. The table came from immunoSEQ multiplex PCR; TCRdb's copy has only in-frame clones and leaves some out. Found here are 65,000 to 85,000 clones, about 82% of them singletons; the top ten hold 15% to 20%. The specimen sequenced was peripheral blood. These receptors originate from a woman between 55 and 75 years old with acute or convalescent COVID-19.

The V and J genes are TRBV7-8 and TRBJ1-2, with 11 nucleotides matching TRBD1. This CDR3 is built from 16 residues. After removal of 5 bases from V and 7 bases from J, the junction contained 12 bases not matched to a gene. CDR1 is SGHVS and CDR2 is FQNEAQ in the germline V gene. CDR3 amino acids: CASSARDRGIGGGYTF. In DNA, the CDR3 is TGTGCCAGCAGCGCCCGGGACAGGGGGATAGGGGGTGGCTACACCTTC.

This sequence joins TRBV10-3 and TRBJ2-7; 7 bases map to TRBD2. With 3 bases clipped from V and 3 bases from J, the junction kept 8 bases outside the gene matches. The CDR3 contains 15 residues. Germline CDR1 is ENHRY and CDR2 is SYGVKD. For the CDR3, the DNA is TGTGCCATCAGTGATGGGGGAGGGACCATCTACGAGCAGTACGTC. Its protein product is CAISDGGGTIYEQYV.

The chain employs TRBV10-3 and TRBJ2-1; 9 bases are shared with TRBD1. Trimming removed 0 bases from V and 13 bases from J; junction bases left unmatched: 19. The V gene's germline CDR1 is ENHRY and CDR2 SYGVKD. The CDR3 consists of 18 residues. CDR3 DNA: TGTGCCATCAGTGAGTCTGACTACAGGGGGCCCCTCGTGAGGCATCAGTTCTTC. Translated: CAISESDYRGPLVRHQFF.

The gene calls are TRBV6-6 and TRBJ2-7, with 7 bases aligning to TRBD1. Trimming at V came to 6 bases and at J to 7 bases, leaving 6 bases not matched to a gene. Germline V gene data show CDR1 as MNHNY and CDR2 as SVGAGI (reference sequence). The CDR3 extends over 12 amino acids. The CDR3 nucleotides read TGTGCCAGCAGCACGACAGGGAATGAGCAGTACGTC. Amino acids: CASSTTGNEQYV.

The chain joins TRBV19 to TRBJ1-5, with D tentatively TRBD1 (6 bases). CDR1 and CDR2 (germline): LNHDA, SQIVND (reference sequence). There are 14 residues in the CDR3. Trimming removed 8 bases at V and 4 bases at J, with 15 bases between. The CDR3 protein is CASGSGGLNQPQHF. The CDR3 nucleotides are TGTGCCAGTGGAAGTGGGGGCCTGAATCAGCCCCAGCATTTT. Drawing the rest from reference TRBV19 and TRBJ1-5, the complete variable domain is DGGITQSPKYLFRKEGQNVTLSCEQNLNHDAMYWYRQDPGQGLRLIYYSQIVNDFQKGDIAEGYSVSREKKESFPLTVTSAQKNPTAFYLCASGSGGLNQPQHFGDGTRLSIL.

The chain employs TRBV24-1 and TRBJ1-4; tentative D call: TRBD1 (5 bases). V dropped 1 base and J dropped 2 bases, with 10 bases sitting between them. The CDR3 has 16 amino acids. The germline CDR1 and CDR2 sequences are KGHDR and SFDVKD. This chain's CDR3 is CATSDFGGKTNEKLFF. CDR3 DNA: TGTGCCACCAGTGATTTCGGGGGGAAGACTAATGAAAAACTGTTTTTT.

This clone has just a few counts. The chain combines TRBV6-5 with TRBJ1-4, with 9 bases lining up with TRBD1. The V segment lost 5 bases and the J segment 7 bases; nucleotides outside the gene matches: 8. CDR1 MNHEY and CDR2 SVGAGI come from the germline V gene. This CDR3 contains 15 residues. CDR3 bases: TGTGCCAGCAGTCCAGGACAGGGGAGGAGTGAAAAACTGTTTTTT. It yields the protein CASSPGQGRSEKLFF.

V is TRBV6-5 and J is TRBJ1-2; maybe TRBD1 (5 bases). Trimming cost V 5 bases and J 3 bases, with 10 bases left between them. Germline values: CDR1 MNHEY, CDR2 SVGAGI. This CDR3 is built from 13 residues. The CDR3 spells CASSRTPYYGYTF. CDR3 DNA: TGTGCCAGCAGTAGGACACCTTACTATGGCTACACCTTC.

This chain links TRBV21-1 with TRBJ2-7; TRBD2 is the table's D call, not checked against the DNA. TRBV21-1 is listed as a pseudogene. This CDR3 has 17 residues. Here the CDR3 DNA reads TGTGCCAGCAGCCGACTATTTCTAGCGGGGGCCCTCTACGAGCAGTACTTC. Translating gives CASSRLFLAGALYEQYF.

This sequence joins TRBV5-4 and TRBJ2-2; possibly TRBD2 for D (5 bases). V dropped 0 bases and J dropped 4 bases, with 7 bases sitting between them. The CDR3 is made up of 14 amino acids. Germline V gene sequence: CDR1 SGHNT, CDR2 YYREEE (reference sequence). The CDR3: CASSLGGITGELFF. The CDR3 coding sequence is TGTGCCAGCAGCTTGGGAGGGATCACCGGGGAGCTGTTTTTT.

V gene TRBV5-5 combines with J gene TRBJ1-3, with 12 bases matching TRBD1. The CDR3 sequence is 17 residues long. The junction had 5 bases not matched to a gene; V was cut back by 2 bases and J by 2 bases. In germline, CDR1 is SGHKS, CDR2 YYEKEE (reference sequence). The CDR3 DNA reads as TGTGCCAGCAGCTTCTCCGGGACAGGGGGCACTGGAAACACCATATATTTT. This codes for CASSFSGTGGTGNTIYF.

The chain links TRBV7-2 to TRBJ1-2; 7 nucleotides align to TRBD1. Trimming at V came to 2 bases and at J to 7 bases, leaving 7 bases not matched to a gene. The CDR3 runs to 14 residues. The germline V gene encodes CDR1 SGHTA and CDR2 FQGNSA. The CDR3 DNA sequence: TGTGCCAGCAGCTTATCACAGGGGAGGAGTGGCTACACCTTC. It translates to CASSLSQGRSGYTF.

This chain links TRBV6-6 with TRBJ2-2; 10 bases fit TRBD1. V lost 5 bases to trimming and J lost 3 bases; unmatched junction nucleotides: 9. This CDR3 contains 17 residues. Germline CDR1 MNHNY, CDR2 SVGAGI (reference sequence). The CDR3 region is CASSPPPGTGDTGELFF. CDR3 DNA sequence: TGTGCCAGCAGTCCACCACCCGGGACAGGGGACACCGGGGAGCTGTTTTTT.

V and J are TRBV29-1 and TRBJ1-1, with a weak D call TRBD1 (6 bases). This CDR3 spans 14 amino acids. CDR1 is SQVTM and CDR2 is ANQGSEA in the germline V gene. The ends were cut back, 6 bases at V and 2 bases at J, with 16 bases in the middle. The DNA of the CDR3 is TGCAGCGTCCACCGACAGGCGCTTAACACTGAAGCTTTCTTT. The encoded protein is CSVHRQALNTEAFF.

The V and J genes are TRBV9 and TRBJ2-7, with TRBD2 matching 8 bases. Germline CDR1 reads SGDLS; CDR2 reads YYNGEE. V shed 0 bases and J 4 bases; nucleotides not matched to a gene: 9. This CDR3 has 16 residues. The CDR3 coding sequence is TGTGCCAGCAGCGTAGACGGCGGGGGGACCCCTTACGAGCAGTACTTC. This gives the protein CASSVDGGGTPYEQYF.

Here the CDR3 DNA reads TGTGCCAGCAGCTTAGGTAGCGGGAGCCAAGAGACCCAGTACTTC. Protein product: CASSLGSGSQETQYF. The chain has TRBV11-2 and TRBJ2-5, with 9 bases identical to TRBD2. The V gene end was trimmed by 1 base and the J gene end by 1 base; junction bases not matched to a gene: 1. Germline values: CDR1 SGHAT, CDR2 FQNNGV. The CDR3 is 15 residues long.

The chain joins TRBV6-1 to TRBJ1-1; no reliable D call. Germline V gene lookup returns CDR1 MNHNS and CDR2 SASEGT. The CDR3 runs 14 residues. The ends were cut back, 2 bases at V and 1 base at J, with 8 bases in the middle. The CDR3 region is CASSERRANTEAFF. The DNA for the CDR3 is TGTGCCAGCAGTGAAAGGCGGGCGAACACTGAAGCTTTCTTT.

This clone was seen a single time. The J gene is TRBJ1-1, the V gene TRBV9; D call uncertain. Germline lookup yields CDR1 SGDLS and CDR2 YYNGEE. The germline V and J ends were trimmed by 0 bases and 1 base, with 4 bases remaining between them. This CDR3 contains 13 residues. The CDR3 coding sequence is TGTGCCAGCAGCGTAGGGAGGAACACTGAAGCTTTCTTT. Residues: CASSVGRNTEAFF.

The rearrangement links TRBV5-4 to TRBJ2-7, with 9 bases that match TRBD2. Germline CDR1 is SGHNT and CDR2 is YYREEE (reference sequence). Trimming cost V 4 bases and J 0 bases; bases outside gene matches: 5. CDR3 length equals 15 residues. CDR3 sequence (DNA): TGTGCCAGCAGCCCGGAGCGGGGGGTCTCCTACGAGCAGTACTTC. Amino acid sequence: CASSPERGVSYEQYF.

The chain carries TRBV5-1 and TRBJ2-7, with 7 positions matching TRBD1. V dropped 0 bases and J dropped 0; count of bases not matched to a gene: 0. The CDR3 totals 14 residues. CDR1 is SGHRS and CDR2 is YFSETQ in the germline V gene. CDR3 DNA: TGCGCCAGCAGCTTGGGACAGGGCTCCTACGAGCAGTACTTC. Residues: CASSLGQGSYEQYF.

The chain links TRBV20-1 to TRBJ1-3, with 9 bases matching TRBD1. This CDR3 has 15 amino acids. Trimming took 3 bases from V and 3 from J; bases not matched to a gene: 6. CDR1 and CDR2 from the germline V gene are DFQATT and SNEGSKA (reference sequence). CDR3: CSASLGQGDGNTIYF. The CDR3, as DNA: TGCAGTGCTAGTTTGGGACAGGGAGATGGAAACACCATATATTTT.

The V call is TRBV5-1, the J call TRBJ1-2; 8 nucleotides align to TRBD1. The germline V gene has CDR1 SGHRS and CDR2 YFSETQ. After removal of 2 bases from V and 11 bases from J, the junction contained 8 bases not matched to a gene. The CDR3 extends over 13 amino acids. The CDR3 bases are TGCGCCAGCAGCTTCTATACCGGGACAGGATACACCTTC. This codes for CASSFYTGTGYTF.

This rearrangement joins TRBV20-1 to TRBJ1-2; D remains ambiguous. Germline V gene sequence: CDR1 DFQATT, CDR2 SNEGSKA (reference sequence). The CDR3 contains 11 residues. The V gene lost 6 bases and the J gene lost 5 bases, with 10 bases spanning the gap. The CDR3 loop reads CSAGDSYGYTF. The CDR3 DNA is TGCAGTGCAGGTGACTCGTATGGCTACACCTTC.

The rearrangement uses TRBV5-1 and TRBJ2-7, with TRBD2 matching over 9 bases. Germline-derived CDR1 and CDR2 are SGHRS and YFSETQ. The CDR3 length is 15 residues. Germline trimming cut 2 bases from V and 5 bases from J; bases unmatched to any gene: 8. CDR3 amino acids: CASSLGGGAVDEQYV. DNA of the CDR3: TGCGCCAGCAGCTTAGGCGGGGGGGCAGTGGACGAGCAGTACGTC.

The sample holds one count of this clone. This CDR3 is CASSLAGGNEKLFF. DNA of the CDR3: TGTGCCAGCAGCTTAGCTGGGGGCAATGAAAAACTGTTTTTT. The chain employs TRBV11-2 and TRBJ1-4, with D possibly matching TRBD1 (6 bases). The CDR3 is made up of 14 amino acids. V gave up 1 base and J gave up 5 bases, with 8 bases separating them. Germline V gives CDR1 SGHAT, CDR2 FQNNGV.

This chain connects TRBV11-1 to TRBJ1-2; 7 nucleotides line up with TRBD1. Germline CDR1 is SGHAT and CDR2 is FQDESV (reference sequence). The CDR3 sequence is 14 residues long. Unmatched junction bases numbered 11, after V lost 5 bases and J lost 8 bases. The CDR3 DNA follows: TGTGCCAGCAGCAGCAGACAGGGCTCCGAGGGCTACACCTTC. Its protein is CASSSRQGSEGYTF. The full variable domain, rest sourced from reference TRBV11-1 and TRBJ1-2, is EAEVAQSPRYKITEKSQAVAFWCDPISGHATLYWYRQILGQGPELLVQFQDESVVDDSQLPKDRFSAERLKGVDSTLKIQPAELGDSAMYLCASSSRQGSEGYTFGSGTRLTVV.

The count of this clone is one. The V gene is TRBV2, the J gene TRBJ2-2; 9 nucleotides match TRBD2. Germline CDR1 reads SNHLY; CDR2 reads FYNNEI. The J segment lost 6 bases and the V segment lost 3 bases, leaving 8 bases of the junction unmatched. CDR3 length: 16 amino acids. This CDR3 reads CASSDTSGGFAGELFF. The DNA for the CDR3 is TGTGCCAGCAGTGATACAAGCGGGGGGTTCGCCGGGGAGCTGTTTTTT.